Detailed here is one T cell receptor beta chain. Germline CDR1 reads KGHSH; CDR2 reads LQKENI. Deletions cut 6 bases from V and 5 bases from J, with 22 bases between. There are 16 residues in the CDR3. The entry originates in a study of blood T cell repertoires in COVID-19. Whole-study context: COVID-19 samples from acute and convalescent phases originated in the United States, Italy and Spain.

Per the study methods: Nucleated cell counts were estimated from reference gene primer amplification. Measured with immunoSEQ multiplex PCR; TCRdb has only the in-frame clones, and not every one. V and J calls and clone size come straight from that table; D and trimming were deduced from the DNA. Found here are about 58,000 clones, 75% to 90% of them singletons; the top ten hold 6.5% to 8.5%. This sequence joins TRBV18 and TRBJ2-5; a weak D match, TRBD1 (5 bases). The specimen sequenced was peripheral blood. The origin of this receptor is a woman between 70 and 85 years old with active COVID-19. The CDR3 protein is CASSESTGYAHETQYF. The CDR3 bases are TGTGCCAGCTCGGAAAGCACAGGATATGCCCATGAGACCCAGTACTTC.